This record concerns one TCR beta chain sequence. At one boundary the junction diverges from the germline segment, which might be a read error. This sample stems from a study of blood T cells in healthy people across ages. The CDR3 loop spans 13 amino acids. In germline, CDR1 is SGHKS, CDR2 YYEKEE (reference sequence). With a J-beta primer mix and a sample-barcoded 5' primer, a second PCR ran roughly 7 to 11 cycles. Each cDNA molecule carried a tag from a template-switch adaptor that contained 12 random nucleotides. TCRdb fed the 5' RACE reads into MiXCR, producing one record per CDR3 protein. The repertoire includes fewer than 2,000,000 distinct CDR3 sequences, roughly 30% of them detected once, and roughly 10% sits in the top ten.

Specimen: blood. The TCR comes from a woman in her twenties or thirties in good health. This sequence joins TRBV5-5 and TRBJ1-2; possible D gene TRBD1, 5 bases. The CDR3 nucleotides are TGTGCCGGCAGTAGTGACAGATTCTATGGCTACACCTTC. Its translation: CAGSSDRFYGYTF.